This TCR beta chain was sequenced for a study of blood T cell repertoires in COVID-19. The CDR3 is 16 residues long. The germline V gene encodes CDR1 LGHNA and CDR2 YNFKEQ. Trimming left V 1 base short and J 6 bases short, with 15 bases between. Clones were read by immunoSEQ multiplex PCR, and TCRdb kept only the in-frame ones, dropping some. The sample consists of fewer than 250,000 clones, around four fifths of them appearing once. The sequence was collected from a woman aged 60-75 years with active or convalescent COVID-19. The rearrangement uses TRBV4-2 and TRBJ1-4; D is uncertain. The sequenced sample was peripheral blood. CDR3 amino acids: CASSQARSSEDEKLFF. CDR3 sequence (DNA): TGTGCCAGCAGCCAAGCACGGAGCTCAGAGGATGAAAAACTGTTTTTT.